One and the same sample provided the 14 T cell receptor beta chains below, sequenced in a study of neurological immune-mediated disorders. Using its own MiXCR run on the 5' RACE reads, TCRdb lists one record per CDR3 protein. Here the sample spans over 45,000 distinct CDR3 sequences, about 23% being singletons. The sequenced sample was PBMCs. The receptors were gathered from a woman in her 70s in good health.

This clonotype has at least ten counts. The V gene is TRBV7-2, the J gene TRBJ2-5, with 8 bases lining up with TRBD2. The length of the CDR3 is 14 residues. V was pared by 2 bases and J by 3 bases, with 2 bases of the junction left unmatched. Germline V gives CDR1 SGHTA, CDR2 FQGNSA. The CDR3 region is CASSLSREEETQYF. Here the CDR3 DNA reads TGTGCCAGCAGCTTATCGCGGGAGGAAGAGACCCAGTACTTC. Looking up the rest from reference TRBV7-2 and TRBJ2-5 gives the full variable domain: GAGVSQSPSNKVTEKGKDVELRCDPISGHTALYWYRQSLGQGLEFLIYFQGNSAPDKSGLPSDRFSAERTGGSVSTLTIQRTQQEDSAVYLCASSLSREEETQYFGPGTRLLVL.

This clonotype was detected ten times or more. The CDR3 coding sequence is TGTGCCAGCAGCCAACCTCGCCTGACTAGCCGGGTGAATGAGCAGTTCTTC. Protein sequence: CASSQPRLTSRVNEQFF. V gene TRBV12-3 or TRBV12-4 combines with J gene TRBJ2-1; TRBD2 matches 7 bases. J lost 7 bases, V lost 6 bases, and 18 bases had no gene match. The CDR3 totals 17 residues.

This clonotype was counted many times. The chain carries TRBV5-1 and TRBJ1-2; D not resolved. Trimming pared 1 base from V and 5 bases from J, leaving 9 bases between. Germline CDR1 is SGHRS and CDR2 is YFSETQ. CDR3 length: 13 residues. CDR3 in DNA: TGCGCCAGCAGCTTGAACGCTGGATATGGCTACACCTTC. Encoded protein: CASSLNAGYGYTF.

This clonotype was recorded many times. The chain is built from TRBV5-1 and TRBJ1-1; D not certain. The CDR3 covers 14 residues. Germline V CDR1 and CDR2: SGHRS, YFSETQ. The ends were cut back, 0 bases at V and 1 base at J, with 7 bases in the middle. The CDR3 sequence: CASSLVGRNTEAFF. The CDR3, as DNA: TGCGCCAGCAGCTTGGTGGGCAGGAACACTGAAGCTTTCTTT.

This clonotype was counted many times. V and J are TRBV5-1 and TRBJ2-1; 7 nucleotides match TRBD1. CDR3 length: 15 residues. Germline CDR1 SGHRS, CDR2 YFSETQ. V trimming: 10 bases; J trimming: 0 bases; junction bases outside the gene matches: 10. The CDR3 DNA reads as TGCGCCTCCGACCAGGGGGAGAGCTCCTACAATGAGCAGTTCTTC. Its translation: CASDQGESSYNEQFF.

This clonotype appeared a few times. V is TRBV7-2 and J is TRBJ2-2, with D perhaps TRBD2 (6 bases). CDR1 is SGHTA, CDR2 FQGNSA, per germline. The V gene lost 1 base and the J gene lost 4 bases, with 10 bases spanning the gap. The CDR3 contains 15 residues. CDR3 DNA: TGTGCCAGCAGCTTAGGCGGGGCTGCCACCGGGGAGCTGTTTTTT. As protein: CASSLGGAATGELFF.

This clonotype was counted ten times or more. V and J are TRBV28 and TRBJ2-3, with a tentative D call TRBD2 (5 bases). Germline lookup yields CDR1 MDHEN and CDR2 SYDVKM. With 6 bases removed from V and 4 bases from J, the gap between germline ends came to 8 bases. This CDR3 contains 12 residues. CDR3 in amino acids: CASSTGSDTQYF. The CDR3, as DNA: TGTGCCAGCAGCACGGGGTCAGATACGCAGTATTTT.

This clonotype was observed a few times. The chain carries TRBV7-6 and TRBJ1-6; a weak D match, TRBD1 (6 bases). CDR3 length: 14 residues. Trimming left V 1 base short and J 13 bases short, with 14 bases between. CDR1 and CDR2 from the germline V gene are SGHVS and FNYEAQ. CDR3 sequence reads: CASSLDSGVGPLHF. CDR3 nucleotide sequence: TGTGCCAGCAGCTTAGATTCAGGGGTTGGCCCCCTCCACTTT.

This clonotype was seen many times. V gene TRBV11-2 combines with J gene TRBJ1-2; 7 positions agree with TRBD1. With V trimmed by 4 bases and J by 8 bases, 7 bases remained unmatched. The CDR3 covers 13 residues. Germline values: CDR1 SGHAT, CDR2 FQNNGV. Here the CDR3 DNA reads TGTGCCAGCAGCTCATACAGGGGAATCGGCTACACCTTC. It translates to CASSSYRGIGYTF.

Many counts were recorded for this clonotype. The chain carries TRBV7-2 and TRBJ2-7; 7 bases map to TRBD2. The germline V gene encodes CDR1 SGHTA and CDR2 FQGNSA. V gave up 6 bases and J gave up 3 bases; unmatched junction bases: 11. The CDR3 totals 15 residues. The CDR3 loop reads CASRYQSGASYEQYF. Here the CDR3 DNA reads TGTGCCAGCAGGTACCAAAGCGGGGCCAGCTACGAGCAGTACTTC. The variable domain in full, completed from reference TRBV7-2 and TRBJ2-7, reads GAGVSQSPSNKVTEKGKDVELRCDPISGHTALYWYRQSLGQGLEFLIYFQGNSAPDKSGLPSDRFSAERTGGSVSTLTIQRTQQEDSAVYLCASRYQSGASYEQYFGPGTRLTVT.

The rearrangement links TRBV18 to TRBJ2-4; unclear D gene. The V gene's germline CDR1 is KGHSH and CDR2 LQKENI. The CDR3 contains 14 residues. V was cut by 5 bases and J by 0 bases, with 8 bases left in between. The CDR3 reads CASSEDIAKNIQYF. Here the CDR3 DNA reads TGTGCCAGCTCAGAAGATATAGCCAAAAACATTCAGTACTTC. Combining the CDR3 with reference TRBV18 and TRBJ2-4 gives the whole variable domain NAGVMQNPRHLVRRRGQEARLRCSPMKGHSHVYWYRQLPEEGLKFMVYLQKENIIDESGMPKERFSAEFPKEGPSILRIQQVVRGDSAAYFCASSEDIAKNIQYFGAGTRLSVL.

The CDR3: CASSPENTGELFF. The CDR3 region has the DNA TGCGCCAGCAGCCCCGAGAACACCGGGGAGCTGTTTTTT. The chain has TRBV5-1 and TRBJ2-2; D remains ambiguous. This CDR3 contains 13 residues. Trimming took off 4 bases at V and 1 base at J, with 5 bases between the two ends. Germline CDR1 and CDR2: SGHRS and YFSETQ.

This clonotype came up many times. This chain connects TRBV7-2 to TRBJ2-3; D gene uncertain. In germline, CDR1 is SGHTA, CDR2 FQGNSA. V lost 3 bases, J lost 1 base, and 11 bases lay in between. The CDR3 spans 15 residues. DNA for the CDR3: TGTGCCAGCAGCTTCTGGGGTATCGGCACAGATACGCAGTATTTT. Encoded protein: CASSFWGIGTDTQYF. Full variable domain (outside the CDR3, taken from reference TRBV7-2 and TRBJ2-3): GAGVSQSPSNKVTEKGKDVELRCDPISGHTALYWYRQSLGQGLEFLIYFQGNSAPDKSGLPSDRFSAERTGGSVSTLTIQRTQQEDSAVYLCASSFWGIGTDTQYFGPGTRLTVL.

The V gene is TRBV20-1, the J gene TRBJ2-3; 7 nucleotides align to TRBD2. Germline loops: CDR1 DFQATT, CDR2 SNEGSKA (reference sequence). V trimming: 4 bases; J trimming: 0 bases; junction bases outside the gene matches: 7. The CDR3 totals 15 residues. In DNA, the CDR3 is TGCAGTGCTATAAGACTAGCACAGAGCACAGATACGCAGTATTTT. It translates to CSAIRLAQSTDTQYF.